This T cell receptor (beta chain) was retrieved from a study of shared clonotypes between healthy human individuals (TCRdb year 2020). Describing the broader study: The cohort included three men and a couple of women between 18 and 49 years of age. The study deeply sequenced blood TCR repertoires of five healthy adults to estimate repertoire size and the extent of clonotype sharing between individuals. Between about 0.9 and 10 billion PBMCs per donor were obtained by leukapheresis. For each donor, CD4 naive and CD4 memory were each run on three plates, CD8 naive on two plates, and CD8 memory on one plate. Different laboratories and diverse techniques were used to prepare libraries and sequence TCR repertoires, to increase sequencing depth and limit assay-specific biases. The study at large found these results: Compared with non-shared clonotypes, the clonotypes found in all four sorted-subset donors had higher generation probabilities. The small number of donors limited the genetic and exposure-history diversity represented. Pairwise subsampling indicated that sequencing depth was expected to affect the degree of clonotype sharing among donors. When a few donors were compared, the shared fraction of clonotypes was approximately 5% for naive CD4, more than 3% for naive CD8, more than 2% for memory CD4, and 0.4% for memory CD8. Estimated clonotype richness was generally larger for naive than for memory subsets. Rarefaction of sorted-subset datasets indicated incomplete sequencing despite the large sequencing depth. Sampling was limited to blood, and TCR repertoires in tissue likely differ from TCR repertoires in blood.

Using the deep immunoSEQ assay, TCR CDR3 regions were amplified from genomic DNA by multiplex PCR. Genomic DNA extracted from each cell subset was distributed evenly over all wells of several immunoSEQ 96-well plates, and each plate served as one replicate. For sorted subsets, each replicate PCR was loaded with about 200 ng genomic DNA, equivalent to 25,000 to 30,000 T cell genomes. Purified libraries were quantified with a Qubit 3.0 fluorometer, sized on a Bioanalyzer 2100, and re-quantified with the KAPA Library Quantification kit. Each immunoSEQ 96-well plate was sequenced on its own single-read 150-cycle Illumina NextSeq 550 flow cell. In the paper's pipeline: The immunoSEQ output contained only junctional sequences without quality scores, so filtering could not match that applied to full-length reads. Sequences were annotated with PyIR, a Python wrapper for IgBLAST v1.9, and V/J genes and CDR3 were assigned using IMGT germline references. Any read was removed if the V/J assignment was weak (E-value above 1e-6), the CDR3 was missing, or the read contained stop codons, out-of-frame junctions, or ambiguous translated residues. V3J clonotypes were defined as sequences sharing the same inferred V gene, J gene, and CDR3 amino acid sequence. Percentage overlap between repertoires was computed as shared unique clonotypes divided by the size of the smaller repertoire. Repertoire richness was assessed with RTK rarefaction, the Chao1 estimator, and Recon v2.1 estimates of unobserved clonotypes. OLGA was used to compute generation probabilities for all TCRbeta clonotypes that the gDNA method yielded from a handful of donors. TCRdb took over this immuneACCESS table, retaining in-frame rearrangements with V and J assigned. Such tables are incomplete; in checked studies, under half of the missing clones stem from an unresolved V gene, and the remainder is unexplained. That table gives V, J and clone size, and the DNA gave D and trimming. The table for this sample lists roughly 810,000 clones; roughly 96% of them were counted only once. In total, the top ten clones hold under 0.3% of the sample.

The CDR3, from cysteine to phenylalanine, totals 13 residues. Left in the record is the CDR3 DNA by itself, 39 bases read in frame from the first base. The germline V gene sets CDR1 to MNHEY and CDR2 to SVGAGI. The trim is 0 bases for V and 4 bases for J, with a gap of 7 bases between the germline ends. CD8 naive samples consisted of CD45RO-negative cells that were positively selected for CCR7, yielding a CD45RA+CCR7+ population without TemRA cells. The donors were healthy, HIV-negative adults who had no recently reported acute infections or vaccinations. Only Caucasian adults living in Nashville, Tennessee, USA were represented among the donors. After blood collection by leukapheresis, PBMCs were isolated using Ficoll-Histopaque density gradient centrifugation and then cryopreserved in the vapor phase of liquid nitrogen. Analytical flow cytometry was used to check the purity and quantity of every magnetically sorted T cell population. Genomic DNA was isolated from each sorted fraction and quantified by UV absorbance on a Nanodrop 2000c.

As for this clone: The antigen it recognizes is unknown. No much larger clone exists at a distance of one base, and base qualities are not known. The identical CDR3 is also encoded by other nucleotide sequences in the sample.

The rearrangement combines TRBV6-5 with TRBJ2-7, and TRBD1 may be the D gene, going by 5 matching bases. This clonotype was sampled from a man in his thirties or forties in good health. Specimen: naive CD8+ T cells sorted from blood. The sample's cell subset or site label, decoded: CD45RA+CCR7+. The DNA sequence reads TGTGCCAGCAGTTACTCTCAGGGTTACGAGCAGTACTTC. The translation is CASSYSQGYEQYF.